A single sample gave rise to the 23 T cell receptor beta chains below, sequenced in a study of radiation and T cells in renal cell carcinoma. Method: immunoSEQ multiplex PCR; TCRdb's copy keeps in-frame clones and lacks some. The table includes roughly 150,000 clones, 87% detected once. Time point reported: blood 2 weeks post-SBRT. As for treatment: 15 Gy SBRT to primary tumor, nephrectomy 4 weeks later. This material consisted of blood, taken from a patient whose treatment included radiotherapy and nephrectomy. The source is a woman aged 45-60 years with renal cell carcinoma.

The chain carries TRBV19 and TRBJ2-5, with TRBD2 identical over 10 bases. Germline loops: CDR1 LNHDA, CDR2 SQIVND (reference sequence). CDR3 length: 16 amino acids. Unmatched junction bases numbered 6, after V lost 5 bases and J lost 0 bases. CDR3 protein: CASSARTSGYQETQYF. The CDR3, as DNA: TGTGCCAGTAGTGCCCGGACTAGCGGCTACCAAGAGACCCAGTACTTC.

V is TRBV4-2 and J is TRBJ2-7; 11 bases are a match to TRBD2. V shed 3 bases, J shed 4 bases, and the junction held 5 bases outside the gene matches. Per germline, CDR1 LGHNA and CDR2 YNFKEQ. CDR3 length: 15 amino acids. CDR3 loop: CASSQLAGGLYEQYF. The CDR3 region has the DNA TGTGCCAGCAGCCAGCTAGCGGGGGGCCTATACGAGCAGTACTTC.

The rearrangement joins TRBV29-1 to TRBJ1-2, with D maybe TRBD1 (5 bases). The ends were cut back, 4 bases at V and 4 bases at J, with 16 bases in the middle. This CDR3 is built from 14 residues. Germline V gene sequence: CDR1 SQVTM, CDR2 ANQGSEA. In nucleotides, the CDR3 is TGCAGCGTTGCCGAGGCAGGGACCTCCTATGGCTACACCTTC. It specifies CSVAEAGTSYGYTF. Drawing the rest from reference TRBV29-1 and TRBJ1-2, the complete variable domain is SAVISQKPSRDICQRGTSLTIQCQVDSQVTMMFWYRQQPGQSLTLIATANQGSEATYESGFVIDKFPISRPNLTFSTLTVSNMSPEDSSIYLCSVAEAGTSYGYTFGSGTRLTVV.

V and J are TRBV25-1 and TRBJ2-1, with D possibly being TRBD2 (5 bases). The CDR3 has 15 amino acids. Trimming left V 2 bases short and J 7 bases short, with 15 bases between. CDR1 and CDR2 (germline): MGHDK, SYGVNS. CDR3 in amino acids: CASSETPPRANEQFF. CDR3 DNA: TGTGCCAGCAGTGAAACCCCCCCGCGGGCAAATGAGCAGTTCTTC.

The CDR3 sequence is CASSFSDRNGYTF. For the CDR3, the DNA is TGTGCCAGCTCCTTTTCGGACAGAAATGGCTACACCTTC. The gene calls are TRBV18 and TRBJ1-2; perhaps TRBD1 as D (6 bases). V lost 6 bases and J 6 bases, leaving 14 bases between the germline ends. Germline assignment: CDR1 KGHSH and CDR2 LQKENI. There are 13 residues in the CDR3.

The V gene is TRBV7-3, the J gene TRBJ2-5; 10 bases align to TRBD2. Per the germline V gene, CDR1 is SGHTA and CDR2 is FQGTGA. The CDR3 consists of 17 residues. With 1 base clipped from V and 1 base from J, the junction kept 6 bases outside the gene matches. Here the CDR3 reads CASSLNGASGGQETQYF. In DNA, the CDR3 is TGTGCCAGCAGCTTAAATGGGGCTAGCGGGGGCCAAGAGACCCAGTACTTC.

The CDR3 loop is CASSPNQDTEAFF. As DNA, the CDR3 is TGTGCCAGCTCACCGAATCAGGACACTGAAGCTTTCTTT. The rearrangement joins TRBV18 to TRBJ1-1; D call uncertain. V lost 3 bases and J lost 3, with 8 bases in between. Germline V lookup: CDR1 KGHSH, CDR2 LQKENI. This CDR3 contains 13 residues.

The chain carries TRBV7-9 and TRBJ1-4; 7 nucleotides line up with TRBD1. The CDR3 extends over 13 amino acids. The V segment lost 2 bases and the J segment 7 bases; nucleotides outside the gene matches: 1. Germline V gene data show CDR1 as SEHNR and CDR2 as FQNEAQ (reference sequence). The CDR3 here is CASSLWDSEKLFF. CDR3 DNA: TGTGCCAGCAGCTTATGGGACAGTGAAAAACTGTTTTTT.

The V and J genes are TRBV5-4 and TRBJ1-1, with D possibly TRBD1 on 5 matching bases. Germline assignment: CDR1 SGHNT and CDR2 YYREEE (reference sequence). CDR3 length: 15 residues. V lost 3 bases and J 1 base, leaving 13 bases between the germline ends. The CDR3 sequence: CASSSTGLQNTEAFF. In DNA form, the CDR3 reads TGTGCCAGCAGCTCGACGGGACTCCAGAACACTGAAGCTTTCTTT.

The V and J genes are TRBV25-1 and TRBJ2-1; D is undetermined. CDR1 and CDR2 from the germline V gene are MGHDK and SYGVNS. Trimming took 0 bases from V and 9 from J, leaving 6 bases between them. This CDR3 has 12 amino acids. The CDR3 is CASSEYDSEQFF. DNA for the CDR3: TGTGCCAGCAGTGAATATGATTCTGAGCAGTTCTTC. Complete variable domain (other parts from reference TRBV25-1 and TRBJ2-1): EADIYQTPRYLVIGTGKKITLECSQTMGHDKMYWYQQDPGMELHLIHYSYGVNSTEKGDLSSESTVSRIRTEHFPLTLESARPSHTSQYLCASSEYDSEQFFGPGTRLTVL.

This clone came up once. The chain recombines TRBV5-1 with TRBJ2-1; 7 nucleotides line up with TRBD2. The junction had 12 bases not matched to a gene; V was cut back by 6 bases and J by 3 bases. CDR1 SGHRS and CDR2 YFSETQ come from the germline V gene. The CDR3 loop spans 16 amino acids. The CDR3 loop reads CASTTIVGGVYNEQFF. The CDR3 DNA follows: TGCGCCAGCACCACAATCGTGGGGGGGGTCTACAATGAGCAGTTCTTC.

The J gene is TRBJ1-2, the V gene TRBV7-6, with a tentative D call TRBD1 (5 bases). Germline V gene lookup returns CDR1 SGHVS and CDR2 FNYEAQ. The V end lost 1 base, the J end lost 4 bases, and 13 bases lay between the germline ends. The CDR3 is 15 residues long. DNA of the CDR3: TGTGCCAGCAGCTTAGTAGAGTGGGGGGTCTATGGCTACACCTTC. It encodes CASSLVEWGVYGYTF.

The rearrangement links TRBV19 to TRBJ2-7; tentative D call: TRBD1 (6 bases). Germline assignment: CDR1 LNHDA and CDR2 SQIVND (reference sequence). The length of the CDR3 is 14 residues. V was pared by 4 bases and J by 3 bases, with 13 bases between. CDR3: CASSRKGDLYEQYF. The CDR3, as DNA: TGTGCCAGTAGTAGGAAGGGGGATCTCTACGAGCAGTACTTC.

The rearrangement links TRBV6-5 to TRBJ1-2, with D possibly matching TRBD1 (5 bases). The CDR3 extends over 13 amino acids. The germline V and J ends were trimmed by 1 base and 3 bases, with 6 bases remaining between them. Germline lookup yields CDR1 MNHEY and CDR2 SVGAGI. CDR3 DNA sequence: TGTGCCAGCAGTTACTTGGGGGACTATGGCTACACCTTC. This translates into CASSYLGDYGYTF.

This clone has only one observation. The chain joins TRBV9 to TRBJ1-3, with D hard to call. Germline values: CDR1 SGDLS, CDR2 YYNGEE. Trimming left V 0 bases short and J 1 base short, with 2 bases between. The CDR3 runs 13 residues. DNA of the CDR3: TGTGCCAGCAGCGTAGGTTCTGGAAACACCATATATTTT. Its translation is CASSVGSGNTIYF.

This clone was picked up one time. The chain carries TRBV6-5 and TRBJ2-3, with a possible D match to TRBD2 (5 bases). The CDR3 has 14 residues. Germline V gene lookup returns CDR1 MNHEY and CDR2 SVGAGI. The ends were cut back, 6 bases at V and 2 bases at J, with 12 bases in the middle. CDR3: CASRISAATDTQYF. The CDR3 DNA sequence: TGTGCCAGCAGGATTAGCGCGGCCACAGATACGCAGTATTTT.

This rearrangement joins TRBV7-2 to TRBJ2-3, with D maybe TRBD2 (6 bases). Trimming cost V 5 bases and J 4 bases, with 19 bases left between them. The CDR3 extends over 16 amino acids. CDR1 SGHTA and CDR2 FQGNSA come from the germline V gene. Written as DNA, the CDR3 is TGTGCCAGCAGCCCTCCGGGGACGAGGAGGGCAGATACGCAGTATTTT. Translated, it gives CASSPPGTRRADTQYF.

The CDR3: CASYGTGLSDTQYF. Written as DNA, the CDR3 is TGCGCCAGCTACGGGACAGGGTTATCGGATACGCAGTATTTT. V gene TRBV5-1 combines with J gene TRBJ2-3, with 9 bases fitting TRBD1. The ends lost 7 bases at V and 6 bases at J; junction bases unmatched: 9. CDR1 and CDR2 (germline): SGHRS, YFSETQ. There are 14 residues in the CDR3.

This sequence joins TRBV7-9 and TRBJ2-7, with no clear D. The V gene lost 2 bases and the J gene lost 5 bases, with 7 bases spanning the gap. CDR1 SEHNR and CDR2 FQNEAQ come from the germline V gene (reference sequence). The length of the CDR3 is 12 residues. CDR3 sequence reads: CASSLFIDEQYF. CDR3 DNA: TGTGCCAGCAGCTTATTCATCGACGAGCAGTACTTC.

This chain links TRBV4-2 with TRBJ1-2, with unresolved D. Germline V gene lookup returns CDR1 LGHNA and CDR2 YNFKEQ. There are 13 residues in the CDR3. V was trimmed by 0 bases and J by 8 bases, leaving 10 bases between them. CDR3 coding DNA: TGTGCCAGCAGCCAAGATCAAGGAGAAGGCTACACCTTC. Translated: CASSQDQGEGYTF.

The V gene is TRBV5-4, the J gene TRBJ2-7; 8 nucleotides line up with TRBD1. This CDR3 is built from 15 residues. Trimming took 0 bases from V and 4 from J; bases not matched to a gene: 6. CDR1 and CDR2 (germline): SGHNT, YYREEE (reference sequence). CDR3 sequence: CASSLATGGPYEQYF. The CDR3 region has the DNA TGTGCCAGCAGCTTGGCAACAGGGGGACCTTACGAGCAGTACTTC.

The gene calls are TRBV10-1 and TRBJ2-7; TRBD1 aligns across 7 bases. V was pared by 6 bases and J by 2 bases, with 10 bases of the junction left unmatched. The CDR3 loop spans 15 amino acids. CDR1 and CDR2 from the germline V gene are WNHNN and SYGVQD (reference sequence). CDR3 DNA sequence: TGCGCCAGCAGCCCAATGGGGCAGGGGGCCTACGAGCAGTACTTC. Its translation is CASSPMGQGAYEQYF.

The chain carries TRBV30 and TRBJ1-1; a weak D match, TRBD1 (5 bases). Germline CDR1 is GTSNPN and CDR2 is SVGIG (reference sequence). Trimming pared 3 bases from V and 0 bases from J, leaving 14 bases between. This CDR3 has 15 amino acids. CDR3 bases: TGTGCCTGGAGACCCCCTGGCAGGGTGAACACTGAAGCTTTCTTT. Translation gives CAWRPPGRVNTEAFF.